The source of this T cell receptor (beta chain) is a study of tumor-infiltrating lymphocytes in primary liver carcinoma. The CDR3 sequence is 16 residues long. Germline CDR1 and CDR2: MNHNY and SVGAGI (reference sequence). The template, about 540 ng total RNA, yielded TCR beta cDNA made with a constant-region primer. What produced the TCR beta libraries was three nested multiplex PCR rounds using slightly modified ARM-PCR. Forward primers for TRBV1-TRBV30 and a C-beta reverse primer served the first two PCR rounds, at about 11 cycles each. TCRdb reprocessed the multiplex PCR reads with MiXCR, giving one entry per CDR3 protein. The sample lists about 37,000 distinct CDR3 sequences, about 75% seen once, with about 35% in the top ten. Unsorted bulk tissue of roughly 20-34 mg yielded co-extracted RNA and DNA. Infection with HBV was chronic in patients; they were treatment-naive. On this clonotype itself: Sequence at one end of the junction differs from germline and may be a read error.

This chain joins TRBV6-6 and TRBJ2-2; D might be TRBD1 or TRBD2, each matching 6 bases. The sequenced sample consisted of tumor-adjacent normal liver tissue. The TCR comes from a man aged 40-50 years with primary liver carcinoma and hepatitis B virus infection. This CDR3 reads CVSSSPRGGSTGELFF. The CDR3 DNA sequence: TGTGTCAGCAGTTCCCCGAGAGGGGGGAGTACAGGGGAGCTGTTTTTT.